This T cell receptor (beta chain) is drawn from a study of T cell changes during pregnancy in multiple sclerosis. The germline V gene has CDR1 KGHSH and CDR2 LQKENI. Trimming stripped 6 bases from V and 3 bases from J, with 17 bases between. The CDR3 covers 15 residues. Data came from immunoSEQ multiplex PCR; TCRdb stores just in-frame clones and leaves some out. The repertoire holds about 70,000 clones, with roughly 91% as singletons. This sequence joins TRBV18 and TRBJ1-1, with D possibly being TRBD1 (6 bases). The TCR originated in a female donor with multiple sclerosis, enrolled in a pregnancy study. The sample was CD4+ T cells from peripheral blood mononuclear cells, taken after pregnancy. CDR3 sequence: CASSYTGMRDTEAFF. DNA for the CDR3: TGTGCCAGCTCCTACACAGGGATGAGGGACACTGAAGCTTTCTTT.